Following are 30 T cell receptor beta chains from one sample sequenced in a study of T cells after yellow fever vaccination. TCRdb re-called the 5' RACE reads with MiXCR, one entry per CDR3 protein. This table holds about 4,500 distinct CDR3 sequences, roughly 7.3% found once. The sample in question was PBMCs, either bulk or a sorted T-cell subset (CD4+, CD8+, memory, or dextramer-sorted; not recorded which), obtained more than 35 days after the first yellow fever vaccination. The source is a man younger than 35 who received the YFV17D yellow fever vaccine.

This clonotype was seen many times. V usage is TRBV20-1 and J usage is TRBJ1-4; tentative D call: TRBD1 (6 bases). This CDR3 region has 14 residues. Between the trimmed V and J ends, which lost 5 bases and 10 bases, there was a span of 20 bases. Per the germline V gene, CDR1 is DFQATT and CDR2 is SNEGSKA (reference sequence). CDR3 in amino acids: CSAGPTGYHGKLFF. The CDR3 bases are TGCAGTGCTGGACCGACAGGATATCATGGAAAACTGTTTTTT.

This clonotype has a count of ten or more. The V call is TRBV5-5, the J call TRBJ1-1, with TRBD1 as a possible D gene (5 bases). Germline V gene lookup returns CDR1 SGHKS and CDR2 YYEKEE (reference sequence). The V gene lost 4 bases and the J gene lost 5 bases, with 15 bases spanning the gap. There are 14 residues in the CDR3. CDR3 in amino acids: CASSGAGVGTEAFF. In nucleotides, the CDR3 is TGTGCCAGCAGCGGTGCGGGGGTAGGGACTGAAGCTTTCTTT. The full variable domain, completed using reference TRBV5-5 and TRBJ1-1, is DAGVTQSPTHLIKTRGQQVTLRCSPISGHKSVSWYQQVLGQGPQFIFQYYEKEERGRGNFPDRFSARQFPNYSSELNVNALLLGDSALYLCASSGAGVGTEAFFGQGTRLTVV.

In this sample, this clonotype turned up many times. This chain uses TRBV7-3 with TRBJ2-2; TRBD2 matches at 8 bases. The V and J ends lost 1 base and 1 base, in that order; junction bases with no gene match: 5. In germline, CDR1 is SGHTA, CDR2 FQGTGA. The CDR3 length is 17 residues. CDR3 sequence (DNA): TGTGCCAGCAGCTTAAACCCAGCGGGGGTGAACACCGGGGAGCTGTTTTTT. Residues: CASSLNPAGVNTGELFF. The whole variable domain, filled in from reference TRBV7-3 and TRBJ2-2, reads GAGVSQTPSNKVTEKGKYVELRCDPISGHTALYWYRQSLGQGPEFLIYFQGTGAADDSGLPNDRFFAVRPEGSVSTLKIQRTERGDSAVYLCASSLNPAGVNTGELFFGEGSRLTVL.

This chain connects TRBV4-3 to TRBJ2-1; no firm D call. The germline gives CDR1 LGHNA, CDR2 YSLEER. The CDR3 is 15 amino acids. V lost 1 base and J 5 bases, leaving 12 bases between the germline ends. The CDR3 protein is CASSQVTPRDNEQFF. CDR3 coding DNA: TGCGCCAGCAGCCAAGTGACTCCCCGAGACAATGAGCAGTTCTTC.

The table lists this clonotype with many counts. The chain has TRBV2 and TRBJ2-3; D is unresolved. This CDR3 has 10 amino acids. V lost 10 bases to trimming and J lost 6 bases, with 8 bases between them. CDR1 is SNHLY, CDR2 FYNNEI, per germline. The chain's CDR3 is CATPTDTQYF. CDR3 DNA: TGTGCCACCCCGACCGATACGCAGTATTTT. Using reference TRBV2 and TRBJ2-3 for the parts outside the CDR3, the full variable domain is EPEVTQTPSHQVTQMGQEVILRCVPISNHLYFYWYRQILGQKVEFLVSFYNNEISEKSEIFDDQFSVERPDGSNFTLKIRSTKLEDSAMYFCATPTDTQYFGPGTRLTVL.

This clonotype was observed at least ten times. The chain recombines TRBV10-3 with TRBJ2-3; 11 bases align to TRBD2. The CDR3 consists of 15 residues. V dropped 6 bases and J dropped 5; count of bases not matched to a gene: 7. Germline V gene lookup returns CDR1 ENHRY and CDR2 SYGVKD. CDR3 DNA: TGTGCCATCAGACCTCTAGCGGGGGGCGGAGATACGCAGTATTTT. Its translation: CAIRPLAGGGDTQYF.

This clonotype was picked up many times. The gene calls are TRBV20-1 and TRBJ2-1, with TRBD2 identical over 13 bases. Trimming took 6 bases from V and 6 from J; bases not matched to a gene: 5. This CDR3 comprises 14 residues. Germline lookup yields CDR1 DFQATT and CDR2 SNEGSKA (reference sequence). CDR3 DNA sequence: TGCAGTGCAACGGGACTAGCGGGGTCCAATGAGCAGTTCTTC. Its protein is CSATGLAGSNEQFF.

Concerning this clonotype itself: A much larger clone lies a single base off, so this may be a read error. The V gene is TRBV7-2, the J gene TRBJ2-1, with D tentatively TRBD1 (5 bases). The CDR3 is 14 amino acids. Germline CDR1 SGHTA, CDR2 FQGNSA. Trimming cost V 5 bases and J 8 bases, with 16 bases left between them. CDR3 DNA sequence: TGTGCCAGCAGCCCCCGGCAGGGATGTTATGAGCAGTTCTTC. Translating gives CASSPRQGCYEQFF.

Ten or more counts support this clonotype. V gene TRBV20-1 combines with J gene TRBJ1-1; 8 bases fit TRBD1. This CDR3 is 21 amino acids long. Germline V gene data show CDR1 as DFQATT and CDR2 as SNEGSKA (reference sequence). V trimming: 0 bases; J trimming: 5 bases; junction bases outside the gene matches: 26. The CDR3 reads CSAREEMTGETFIKFETEAFF. As DNA, the CDR3 is TGCAGTGCTAGAGAAGAGATGACAGGGGAAACATTTATTAAATTCGAGACTGAAGCTTTCTTT.

Sample share makes this clonotype medium-sized. The chain joins TRBV20-1 to TRBJ2-2, with D possibly being TRBD1 or TRBD2 (7 bases each). Trimming shortened V by 6 bases and J by 2 bases, and 25 bases separated the two germline ends. This CDR3 is 18 amino acids long. Germline CDR1 reads DFQATT; CDR2 reads SNEGSKA (reference sequence). Here the CDR3 reads CSAPVAGGGLYNTGELFF. Here the CDR3 DNA reads TGCAGTGCCCCCGTCGCAGGGGGGGGCCTGTATAACACCGGGGAGCTGTTTTTT.

In this sample, this clonotype turned up many times. The chain joins TRBV7-2 to TRBJ1-4; 8 bases are a match to TRBD1. The germline V gene encodes CDR1 SGHTA and CDR2 FQGNSA. J was trimmed by 10 bases and V by 5 bases; bases with no gene match: 9. This CDR3 region has 14 residues. The CDR3 is CASSRTGISPKLFF. The DNA for the CDR3 is TGTGCCAGCAGCCGGACAGGGATTTCCCCAAAACTGTTTTTT.

This clonotype has ten or more counts. This sequence joins TRBV15 and TRBJ2-7; TRBD1 is a possible D gene (5 bases). Germline loops: CDR1 LNHNV, CDR2 YYDKDF (reference sequence). The CDR3 consists of 13 residues. V was trimmed by 8 bases and J by 1 base, leaving 12 bases between them. CDR3 region: CATSGAASYEQYF. CDR3 sequence (DNA): TGTGCCACCTCTGGGGCCGCGTCCTACGAGCAGTACTTC. Together with reference TRBV15 and TRBJ2-7, the CDR3 gives the full variable domain: DAMVIQNPRYQVTQFGKPVTLSCSQTLNHNVMYWYQQKSSQAPKLLFHYYDKDFNNEADTPDNFQSRRPNTSFCFLDIRSPGLGDTAMYLCATSGAASYEQYFGPGTRLTVT.

This clonotype was counted ten times or more. This chain links TRBV7-8 with TRBJ2-2; tentatively, D is TRBD2 (6 bases). CDR1 SGHVS and CDR2 FQNEAQ come from the germline V gene. This CDR3 comprises 16 residues. V shed 1 base and J shed 2 bases, with 11 bases lying between them. The CDR3 loop reads CASSLGSGVNTGELFF. The CDR3 DNA is TGTGCCAGCAGCTTAGGCTCGGGGGTCAACACCGGGGAGCTGTTTTTT.

V and J are TRBV5-6 and TRBJ2-1; the D is unclear. The germline gives CDR1 SGHDT, CDR2 YYEEEE. V was pared by 7 bases and J by 5 bases, with 16 bases between. CDR3 length equals 14 residues. CDR3 region: CASGPEVRHNEQFF. In DNA form, the CDR3 reads TGTGCCAGCGGCCCCGAGGTCCGGCACAATGAGCAGTTCTTC.

By share of the sample, this clonotype is medium-sized. V gene TRBV9 combines with J gene TRBJ2-1, with D possibly being TRBD1 or TRBD2 (7 bases each). The V gene lost 4 bases and the J gene lost 4 bases, with 15 bases spanning the gap. CDR1 is SGDLS and CDR2 is YYNGEE in the germline V gene. The CDR3 has 15 residues. CDR3 sequence reads: CASSPGGVGYNEQFF. The CDR3 nucleotides read TGTGCCAGCAGCCCAGGGGGGGTGGGTTACAATGAGCAGTTCTTC. Looking up the rest from reference TRBV9 and TRBJ2-1 gives the full variable domain: DSGVTQTPKHLITATGQRVTLRCSPRSGDLSVYWYQQSLDQGLQFLIQYYNGEERAKGNILERFSAQQFPDLHSELNLSSLELGDSALYFCASSPGGVGYNEQFFGPGTRLTVL.

About this clonotype: This sequence may be a read error, since a much larger clone differs from it by one base. The V gene is TRBV30, the J gene TRBJ1-2; D unclear. V was cut by 1 base and J by 3 bases, with 15 bases left in between. Germline V gene data show CDR1 as GTSNPN and CDR2 as SVGIG (reference sequence). The CDR3 sequence is 15 residues long. CDR3 loop: CAWSDLGALDYGYTF. Here the CDR3 DNA reads TGTGCCTGGAGTGACCTGGGAGCGTTAGACTATGGCTACACCTTC.

In this sample, this clonotype turned up many times. The genes are TRBV2 and TRBJ2-5; D tentatively fits TRBD1 or TRBD2 (5 bases each). V gave up 5 bases and J gave up 1 base, with 14 bases separating them. The germline V gene encodes CDR1 SNHLY and CDR2 FYNNEI. This CDR3 region has 15 residues. The CDR3 loop is CASSRWGRIQETQYF. As DNA, the CDR3 is TGTGCCAGCAGTAGATGGGGACGGATCCAAGAGACCCAGTACTTC.

This clonotype was observed at least ten times. Here the CDR3 reads CASSGHLGDEQFF. In nucleotides, the CDR3 is TGTGCCAGCAGCGGTCACCTGGGGGATGAGCAGTTCTTC. This chain links TRBV7-9 with TRBJ2-1, with D possibly being TRBD1 or TRBD2 (5 bases each). CDR1 is SEHNR, CDR2 FQNEAQ, per germline (reference sequence). The CDR3 runs 13 residues. V shed 5 bases and J shed 8 bases, with 13 bases lying between them.

This clonotype was counted at least ten times. V is TRBV4-1 and J is TRBJ1-1; D is possibly TRBD1 (5 bases). CDR3 length: 15 residues. V lost 4 bases, J lost 4 bases, and 16 bases lay in between. CDR1 MGHRA and CDR2 YSYEKL come from the germline V gene. The DNA of the CDR3 is TGCGCCAGCAGCCCTTGGGGCAGGGTGTTCACTGAAGCTTTCTTT. It codes for CASSPWGRVFTEAFF.

To note about this clonotype: It may be a read error: a sequence one base away is much more abundant. The gene calls are TRBV20-1 and TRBJ2-5; 9 bases are shared with TRBD1. Germline V CDR1 and CDR2: DFQATT, SNEGSKA (reference sequence). The CDR3 extends over 15 amino acids. This CDR3 is CSALRGTGNGETRYF. DNA for the CDR3: TGCAGTGCTCTCCGAGGGACAGGGAACGGGGAGACCCGGTACTTC.

This clonotype was recorded many times. The chain combines TRBV15 with TRBJ1-1; D is uncertain. The CDR3 contains 15 residues. Germline CDR1 and CDR2: LNHNV and YYDKDF (reference sequence). V was shortened by 1 base and J by 4 bases, with 13 bases between the two germline ends. The CDR3 nucleotides read TGTGCCACCAGCAGAGTTCGGCGGTTAATCACTGAAGCTTTCTTT. Translation gives CATSRVRRLITEAFF. The complete variable domain, with remaining parts taken from reference TRBV15 and TRBJ1-1, reads DAMVIQNPRYQVTQFGKPVTLSCSQTLNHNVMYWYQQKSSQAPKLLFHYYDKDFNNEADTPDNFQSRRPNTSFCFLDIRSPGLGDTAMYLCATSRVRRLITEAFFGQGTRLTVV.

This clonotype was seen many times. The chain joins TRBV7-8 to TRBJ2-3; 8 bases agree with TRBD1. Germline CDR1 and CDR2: SGHVS and FQNEAQ. This CDR3 comprises 18 residues. V gave up 3 bases and J gave up 6 bases; unmatched junction bases: 17. In nucleotides, the CDR3 is TGTGCCAGCAGCTTTAGCCCGACAGGGGCCGCCTTTAAGGATACGCAGTATTTT. Translated, it gives CASSFSPTGAAFKDTQYF.

This clonotype has a count of ten or more. The chain has TRBV5-1 and TRBJ2-5; the D gene could be TRBD1 or TRBD2 (5 bases each). Trimming cost V 5 bases and J 0 bases, with 20 bases left between them. Germline values: CDR1 SGHRS, CDR2 YFSETQ. The CDR3 length is 17 residues. CDR3 sequence (DNA): TGCGCCAGCAGAGAGACCATGAACGGGGCTCACCAAGAGACCCAGTACTTC. As protein: CASRETMNGAHQETQYF.

At least ten counts were recorded for this clonotype. The rearrangement joins TRBV5-1 to TRBJ2-3; D gene unclear. CDR1 and CDR2 (germline): SGHRS, YFSETQ. The CDR3 totals 14 residues. V was pared by 4 bases and J by 6 bases, with 15 bases between. CDR3 sequence (DNA): TGCGCCAGCAGCACCCGACCAGAGAGGGATACGCAGTATTTT. As protein: CASSTRPERDTQYF. Full variable domain (rest looked up from reference TRBV5-1 and TRBJ2-3): KAGVTQTPRYLIKTRGQQVTLSCSPISGHRSVSWYQQTPGQGLQFLFEYFSETQRNKGNFPGRFSGRQFSNSRSEMNVSTLELGDSALYLCASSTRPERDTQYFGPGTRLTVL.

Concerning this clonotype itself: The junction differs from germline at one of its ends, possibly a read error. This chain links TRBV12-3 or TRBV12-4 with TRBJ2-7; no reliable D call. The CDR3 length is 13 residues. The CDR3 DNA reads as TGTGCCAGGAGTTTTAGTACACCCTACGAGCAGTACTTC. This encodes CARSFSTPYEQYF.

This clonotype was observed at least ten times. The chain employs TRBV30 and TRBJ1-2, with D perhaps TRBD1 (5 bases). CDR1 is GTSNPN, CDR2 SVGIG, per germline (reference sequence). The CDR3 sequence is 14 residues long. Trimming cost V 3 bases and J 0 bases, with 11 bases left between them. This CDR3 is CAWRGLLSNYGYTF. The CDR3 DNA sequence: TGTGCCTGGAGGGGGCTTCTCTCTAACTATGGCTACACCTTC.

This clonotype was recorded many times. The chain is built from TRBV7-2 and TRBJ1-2, with D possibly matching TRBD1 (6 bases). The V and J ends lost 5 bases and 4 bases respectively, with 14 bases between them. The CDR3 spans 14 residues. The germline CDR1 and CDR2 sequences are SGHTA and FQGNSA. The CDR3 protein is CASSPRTVRYGYTF. CDR3 nucleotides: TGTGCCAGCAGCCCCCGGACAGTGCGCTATGGCTACACCTTC. The full variable domain, in which reference TRBV7-2 and TRBJ1-2 provide the parts outside the CDR3, is GAGVSQSPSNKVTEKGKDVELRCDPISGHTALYWYRQSLGQGLEFLIYFQGNSAPDKSGLPSDRFSAERTGGSVSTLTIQRTQQEDSAVYLCASSPRTVRYGYTFGSGTRLTVV.

In its sample, this clonotype was seen many times. This rearrangement joins TRBV6-5 to TRBJ2-3; TRBD2 might be the D (7 bases). The CDR3 runs to 18 residues. The germline gives CDR1 MNHEY, CDR2 SVGAGI. Trimming stripped 2 bases from V and 3 bases from J, with 21 bases between. CDR3 bases: TGTGCCAGCAGTTACGCCCCCCCGGGGGGCTTGGGGACAGATACGCAGTATTTT. Translation gives CASSYAPPGGLGTDTQYF.

This clonotype was found many times. The rearrangement joins TRBV6-1 to TRBJ1-1, with no clear D. Germline CDR1 and CDR2: MNHNS and SASEGT. V shed 6 bases and J shed 1 base, with 12 bases lying between them. This CDR3 has 14 residues. DNA of the CDR3: TGTGCCAGCAGGACCCCTTGGGGGAACACTGAAGCTTTCTTT. This codes for CASRTPWGNTEAFF.

This clonotype occurred many times. The genes are TRBV4-1 and TRBJ1-5; D is possibly TRBD1 (5 bases). This CDR3 region has 15 residues. The germline V and J ends were trimmed by 1 base and 6 bases, with 13 bases remaining between them. Germline-derived CDR1 and CDR2 are MGHRA and YSYEKL. The CDR3 DNA sequence: TGCGCCAGCAGCCAAGGGCTACGGGGCGGTCAGCCCCAGCATTTT. Protein product: CASSQGLRGGQPQHF.